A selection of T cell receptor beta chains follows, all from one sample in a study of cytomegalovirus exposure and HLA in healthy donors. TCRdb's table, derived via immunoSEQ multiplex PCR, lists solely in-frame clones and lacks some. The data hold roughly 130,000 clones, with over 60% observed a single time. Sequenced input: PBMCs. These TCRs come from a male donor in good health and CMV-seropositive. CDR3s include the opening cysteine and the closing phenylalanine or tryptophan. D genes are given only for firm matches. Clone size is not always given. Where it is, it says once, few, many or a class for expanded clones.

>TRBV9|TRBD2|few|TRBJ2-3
TGTGCCAGCAGCGTTTGGCTAGCGGGCACAGATACGCAGTATTTT
CASSVWLAGTDTQYF
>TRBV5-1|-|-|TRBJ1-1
TGCGCCAGCACCAATATTGCAGGGGCGAACACTGAAGCTTTCTTT
CASTNIAGANTEAFF
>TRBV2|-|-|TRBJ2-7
TGTGCCAGCAGTGTGGGAGCCTACGAGCAGTACTTC
CASSVGAYEQYF
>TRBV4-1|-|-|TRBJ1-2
TGCGCCAGCAGCCAAGAAGACCGACTCTATGGCTACACCTTC
CASSQEDRLYGYTF
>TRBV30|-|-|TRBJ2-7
TGTGCCTGGCAGAATGGGGCCTCCTACGAGCAGTACTTC
CAWQNGASYEQYF
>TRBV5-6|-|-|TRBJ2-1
TGTGCCAGCAGCTTGGTATCGGGGTACAATGAGCAGTTCTTC
CASSLVSGYNEQFF
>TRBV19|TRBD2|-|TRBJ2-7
TGTGCCAGTAGTGACTCCAGCGGGAGGGGCGACGAGCAGTACTTC
CASSDSSGRGDEQYF
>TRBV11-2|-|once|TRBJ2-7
TGTGCCAGCAGCCCTGGACTCGTCCGCTCCTACGAGCAGTACTTC
CASSPGLVRSYEQYF
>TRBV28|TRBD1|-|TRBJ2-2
TGTGCCACCGCACCGTGGGACAGCGAGAACACCGGGGAGCTGTTTTTT
CATAPWDSENTGELFF
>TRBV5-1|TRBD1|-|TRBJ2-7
TGCGCCAGCAGCTTGTGGGGGCAGGGGGCAACCGAGCAGTACTTC
CASSLWGQGATEQYF
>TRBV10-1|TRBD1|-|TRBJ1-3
TGCGCCAGCAGTGCCGGACAGGGGGCGTCTGGAAACACCATATATTTT
CASSAGQGASGNTIYF
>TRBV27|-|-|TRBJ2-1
TGTGCCAGCAGTTTAGGCGGGGGCGCGTACAATGAGCAGTTCTTC
CASSLGGGAYNEQFF
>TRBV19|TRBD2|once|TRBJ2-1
TGTGCCAGTAGTAGCTATGGGACTAGCAATGAGCAGTTCTTC
CASSSYGTSNEQFF
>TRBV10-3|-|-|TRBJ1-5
TGTGCCATCAGTGAGTCTCGGGTAGGGGTTGGTCAGCCCCAGCATTTT
CAISESRVGVGQPQHF
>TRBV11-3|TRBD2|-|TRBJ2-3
TGTGCCAGCAGCTTGGGGCGGGAGTTGGATACGCAGTATTTT
CASSLGRELDTQYF
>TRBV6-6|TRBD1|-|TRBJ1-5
TGTGCCAGCAGCAACGACAGGGTCGGAAATCAGCCCCAGCATTTT
CASSNDRVGNQPQHF
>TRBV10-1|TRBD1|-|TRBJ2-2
TGCGCCAGCGGACAGGGAGGTTACGGGGAGCTGTTTTTT
CASGQGGYGELFF
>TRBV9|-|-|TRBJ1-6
TGTGCCAGCAGCGTCTCGGGGGTAGGGTCACCCCTCCACTTT
CASSVSGVGSPLHF
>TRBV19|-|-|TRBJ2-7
TGTGCCAGTAGTATAGATCTAATCTCGTACGAGCAGTACTTC
CASSIDLISYEQYF
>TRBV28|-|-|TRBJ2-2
TGTGCCAGCAGTGAAGGGGATTTCACCGGGGAGCTGTTTTTT
CASSEGDFTGELFF
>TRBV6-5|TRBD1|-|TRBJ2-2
TGTGCCAGCAGGGATGACAGGGGGCCCACCGGGGAGCTGTTTTTT
CASRDDRGPTGELFF
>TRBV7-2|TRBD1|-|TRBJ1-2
TGTGCCAGCAGCATAACCGGGACAGGACAAAGCGGCTACACCTTC
CASSITGTGQSGYTF
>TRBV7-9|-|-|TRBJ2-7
TGTGCCAGCAGCTTAGCTCGGGTTAGCGAGCAGTACTTC
CASSLARVSEQYF